These 18 T cell receptor beta chains came from one sample sequenced in a study of T cells in Graves' hyperthyroidism and ophthalmopathy. Amplification yielded TCR beta CDR3 regions, with RNA transcripts as the source. HTBI primers drove first-round RT-PCR of the TCR CDR3. MiXCR, applied by TCRdb to the multiplex PCR reads, yields one record per CDR3 protein. The table lists around 400,000 distinct CDR3 sequences, around 16% of them singletons. Sequenced material: blood. The receptors shown here come from a woman younger than 30 with Graves' hyperthyroidism that later progressed to Graves' ophthalmopathy.

This clonotype showed up many times. The gene calls are TRBV29-1 and TRBJ2-1; TRBD2 matches at 15 bases. The CDR3 consists of 14 residues. Germline-derived CDR1 and CDR2 are SQVTM and ANQGSEA. The ends lost 7 bases at V and 10 bases at J; junction bases unmatched: 8. The CDR3 nucleotides read TGCAGCGCTGGACTAGCGGGAGGGCCCAGGGAGCAGTTCTTC. Amino acid sequence: CSAGLAGGPREQFF.

This clonotype was counted between two and nine times. The chain couples TRBV4-2 to TRBJ2-3, with 12 bases that match TRBD2. Germline loops: CDR1 LGHNA, CDR2 YNFKEQ. This CDR3 is built from 15 residues. V dropped 6 bases and J dropped 5; count of bases not matched to a gene: 6. As DNA, the CDR3 is TGTGCCAGCAGGATGCCGGGACTAGCGGGAGATACGCAGTATTTT. This translates into CASRMPGLAGDTQYF.

The chain has TRBV5-1 and TRBJ2-5, with D unclear. CDR1 SGHRS and CDR2 YFSETQ come from the germline V gene. Trimming removed 1 base from V and 7 bases from J, with 5 bases in between. This CDR3 has 11 residues. CDR3 DNA: TGCGCCAGCAGCTTGACGGGGACCCAGTACTTC. The encoded protein is CASSLTGTQYF. The full variable domain, completed using reference TRBV5-1 and TRBJ2-5, is KAGVTQTPRYLIKTRGQQVTLSCSPISGHRSVSWYQQTPGQGLQFLFEYFSETQRNKGNFPGRFSGRQFSNSRSEMNVSTLELGDSALYLCASSLTGTQYFGPGTRLLVL.

This clonotype was seen repeatedly, ten times or more. The CDR3 loop reads CSVDGLVGYTF. The DNA of the CDR3 is TGCAGCGTTGACGGATTGGTTGGCTACACCTTC. The rearrangement joins TRBV29-1 to TRBJ1-2; D is undetermined. CDR1 is SQVTM, CDR2 ANQGSEA, per germline. This CDR3 is built from 11 residues. The V end lost 3 bases, the J end lost 7 bases, and 9 bases lay between the germline ends.

In this sample, this clonotype turned up once. A much larger clone is a single base away; this may be a read error. The chain combines TRBV7-2 with TRBJ2-7; D is unresolved. The germline gives CDR1 SGHTA, CDR2 FQGNSA. Trimming cost V 0 bases and J 3 bases, with 15 bases left between them. The length of the CDR3 is 16 residues. CDR3 sequence reads: CASSLASTVLRYEQYF. Here the CDR3 DNA reads TGTGCCAGCAGCTTAGCGAGCACAGTTCTCCGCTACGAGCAGTACTTC.

This clonotype was seen only a few times. The chain has TRBV9 and TRBJ2-3, with 8 bases matching TRBD2. The CDR3 extends over 15 amino acids. CDR1 and CDR2 (germline): SGDLS, YYNGEE. Trimming at V came to 4 bases and at J to 1 base, leaving 5 bases not matched to a gene. CDR3 amino acids: CASSLAGGRTDTQYF. For the CDR3, the DNA is TGTGCCAGCAGCCTGGCGGGGGGCCGCACAGATACGCAGTATTTT.

This chain connects TRBV20-1 to TRBJ2-5; D might be TRBD1 or TRBD2, each matching 6 bases. The CDR3 is made up of 16 amino acids. Trimming removed 0 bases at V and 9 bases at J, with 23 bases between. Germline V lookup: CDR1 DFQATT, CDR2 SNEGSKA (reference sequence). CDR3 amino acids: CSAREEGGRGCEAQYF. CDR3 bases: TGCAGTGCTAGAGAAGAGGGGGGAAGGGGGTGTGAGGCCCAGTACTTC.

Many counts were recorded for this clonotype. The V call is TRBV5-8, the J call TRBJ2-3, with 9 bases fitting TRBD2. Germline V gene data show CDR1 as SGHTS and CDR2 as YDEGEE. V lost 0 bases to trimming and J lost 9 bases; unmatched junction nucleotides: 11. CDR3 size: 16 residues. CDR3 loop: CASSLVDSGSGGTQYF. The CDR3 DNA reads as TGTGCCAGCAGCTTGGTTGATAGCGGGAGTGGAGGGACGCAGTATTTT.

About this clonotype: This may stem from a read error, because a much larger clone lies one nucleotide away. The chain couples TRBV3-1 to TRBJ2-7; D unresolved. Looked up from germline, CDR1 is LGHDT and CDR2 is YNNKEL (reference sequence). CDR3 length: 12 residues. The germline V and J ends were trimmed by 7 bases and 7 bases, with 14 bases remaining between them. CDR3 coding DNA: TGTGCCAGCACCCCGGCAGTCAGTGAGCAGTACTTC. This gives the protein CASTPAVSEQYF.

At least ten counts were recorded for this clonotype. The V call is TRBV28, the J call TRBJ2-7; no clear D gene. The CDR3 loop spans 14 amino acids. CDR1 and CDR2 (germline): MDHEN, SYDVKM. The ends were cut back, 1 base at V and 7 bases at J, with 14 bases in the middle. The CDR3 coding sequence is TGTGCCAGCAGTTTATCCGGTCCTCATGTGGAGCAGTACTTC. This sequence encodes CASSLSGPHVEQYF.

The CDR3 DNA is TGCGCCAGCAGCCAGGCCCTATCGGATGAGCAGTTCTTC. Translation gives CASSQALSDEQFF. This chain links TRBV4-1 with TRBJ2-1; D unresolved. Trimming took 3 bases from V and 8 from J, leaving 11 bases between them. The CDR3 extends over 13 amino acids. Germline CDR1 MGHRA, CDR2 YSYEKL.

In this sample, this clonotype turned up many times. This chain joins TRBV10-1 and TRBJ2-3; D is unclear. The V end lost 3 bases, the J end lost 0 bases, and 10 bases lay between the germline ends. Looked up from germline, CDR1 is WNHNN and CDR2 is SYGVQD (reference sequence). The CDR3 extends over 15 amino acids. The CDR3 sequence is CASSERDPSTDTQYF. The CDR3 nucleotides are TGCGCCAGCAGTGAAAGGGATCCTAGCACAGATACGCAGTATTTT.

This clonotype was detected a few times. The chain joins TRBV30 to TRBJ1-6; no clear D. CDR1 GTSNPN and CDR2 SVGIG come from the germline V gene (reference sequence). The CDR3 contains 18 residues. The V end lost 8 bases, the J end lost 0 bases, and 23 bases lay between the germline ends. The CDR3 DNA is TGTGCCATCACCCGCCCCCTCCCGTGGGGCTCCTATAATTCACCCCTCCACTTT. Protein product: CAITRPLPWGSYNSPLHF.

This clonotype was seen a handful of times. The chain recombines TRBV11-3 with TRBJ2-5, with TRBD2 as a possible D gene (5 bases). Germline lookup yields CDR1 SGHNT and CDR2 YENEEA. The V end lost 5 bases, the J end lost 2 bases, and 21 bases lay between the germline ends. This CDR3 has 17 residues. The CDR3 DNA is TGTGCCAGCAGCCCTAGTAGCGATCCCGGACCTCAAGAGACCCAGTACTTC. Amino acids: CASSPSSDPGPQETQYF.

The gene calls are TRBV30 and TRBJ1-4; TRBD1 agrees at 7 bases. The CDR3 loop spans 13 amino acids. CDR1 and CDR2 (germline): GTSNPN, SVGIG (reference sequence). The ends lost 0 bases at V and 8 bases at J; junction bases unmatched: 3. CDR3 in amino acids: CAWSVQTGEKLFF. The CDR3 DNA is TGTGCCTGGAGTGTACAGACAGGGGAAAAACTGTTTTTT.

The chain couples TRBV6-2 or TRBV6-3 to TRBJ2-3, with 8 bases fitting TRBD1. The CDR3 covers 16 residues. Germline CDR1 and CDR2: MNHEY and SVGEGT. With 5 bases clipped from V and 6 bases from J, the junction kept 13 bases outside the gene matches. Here the CDR3 reads CASSHHGVRGLDTQYF. CDR3 bases: TGTGCCAGCAGTCACCACGGGGTCAGGGGGCTGGATACGCAGTATTTT.

The CDR3 DNA reads as TGCGCCAGCAGCCAAGTTTCGTTAGGGACCGGGGAGCTGTTTTTT. This sequence encodes CASSQVSLGTGELFF. The chain recombines TRBV4-3 with TRBJ2-2, with D hard to call. Germline loops: CDR1 LGHNA, CDR2 YSLEER. This CDR3 contains 15 residues. The ends were cut back, 1 base at V and 5 bases at J, with 11 bases in the middle.

This clonotype was seen many times. The gene calls are TRBV28 and TRBJ1-2; 9 bases are a match to TRBD1. Germline values: CDR1 MDHEN, CDR2 SYDVKM. The ends lost 2 bases at V and 3 bases at J; junction bases unmatched: 4. The CDR3 runs to 15 residues. The CDR3 DNA sequence: TGTGCCAGCAGTTTAGGGACAGGGCTGGACTATGGCTACACCTTC. Residues: CASSLGTGLDYGYTF.